Below, one TCR beta chain is given with its context. V shed 3 bases, J shed 6 bases, and the junction held 6 bases outside the gene matches. The CDR3 runs to 14 residues. The germline V gene encodes CDR1 GTSNPN and CDR2 SVGIG (reference sequence). Sequencing used immunoSEQ multiplex PCR; TCRdb keeps in-frame clones, though not all of them. The profile shows 200,000 to 250,000 clones, 65% to 90% of them singletons. This entry is derived from a study of blood T cell repertoires in COVID-19. This TCR derives from a woman aged 45-65 years with acute COVID-19. The gene calls are TRBV30 and TRBJ1-1; 11 bases line up with TRBD1. Sequences were obtained from PBMCs or T cells enriched from blood (not recorded which). For the CDR3, the DNA is TGTGCCTGGAGCAAGGACAGGGGGCAAGCTGAAGCTTTCTTT. It specifies CAWSKDRGQAEAFF.